The next 21 T cell receptor beta chains were all read from a single sample in a study of vaccination and CD4 T cells after COVID-19. Treatment meaning: approximately nine-day PBMC culture with coronavirus spike peptide pools or control peptides (ViraFEST assay). Their antigens are not known. The Oncomine TCR Beta short-read assay was applied to DNA of cultured CD4+ T cells. TCRdb itself ran the PCR reads through MiXCR, one entry per CDR3 protein. The data hold 15,000 or so distinct CDR3 sequences, with around 59% observed a single time. The specimen comprised CD4+ T cells from blood, cultured in vitro, sampled after SARS-CoV-2 vaccination. Receptors originate from a human donor who had recovered from COVID-19.

The chain uses TRBV5-1 and TRBJ2-5, with TRBD1 matching over 11 bases. CDR1 is SGHRS and CDR2 is YFSETQ in the germline V gene. The CDR3 sequence is 17 residues long. With 4 bases clipped from V and 5 bases from J, the junction kept 13 bases outside the gene matches. The chain's CDR3 is CASSGDRGALNRETQYF. The DNA of the CDR3 is TGCGCCAGCAGCGGGGACAGGGGGGCTCTTAATCGGGAGACCCAGTACTTC.

The J gene is TRBJ1-3, the V gene TRBV20-1, with 8 bases matching TRBD1. The CDR3 loop spans 15 amino acids. Trimming removed 5 bases from V and 0 bases from J; junction bases left unmatched: 6. Germline V gene lookup returns CDR1 DFQATT and CDR2 SNEGSKA (reference sequence). In DNA, the CDR3 is TGCAGTGCTCATCCGACAGGGGACTCTGGAAACACCATATATTTT. Translating it yields CSAHPTGDSGNTIYF.

V and J are TRBV7-2 and TRBJ1-5; TRBD1 might be the D (6 bases). Germline V lookup: CDR1 SGHTA, CDR2 FQGNSA. Trimming took off 5 bases at V and 2 bases at J, with 22 bases between the two ends. The CDR3 is 18 amino acids. Here the CDR3 reads CASSNSLTGLGGNQPQHF. In DNA form, the CDR3 reads TGTGCCAGCAGCAACTCCCTGACAGGCCTCGGCGGCAATCAGCCCCAGCATTTT.

The chain joins TRBV6-1 to TRBJ1-2; D is ambiguous. The CDR3 length is 12 residues. Germline values: CDR1 MNHNS, CDR2 SASEGT. Deletions cut 6 bases from V and 6 bases from J, with 11 bases between. CDR3 DNA: TGTGCCAGCAGGGTCCGGGGTAATGGCTACACCTTC. Its translation: CASRVRGNGYTF.

V gene TRBV7-3 combines with J gene TRBJ2-3; TRBD2 agrees at 13 bases. The CDR3 length is 15 residues. Germline V gene sequence: CDR1 SGHTA, CDR2 FQGTGA. V trimming: 5 bases; J trimming: 6 bases; junction bases outside the gene matches: 5. The CDR3 nucleotides are TGTGCCAGCAGCCGGACTAGCGGGGGAGGGGATACGCAGTATTTT. Its translation is CASSRTSGGGDTQYF.

The rearrangement links TRBV6-1 to TRBJ2-5, with D perhaps TRBD1 (5 bases). This CDR3 is built from 13 residues. Germline values: CDR1 MNHNS, CDR2 SASEGT. Deletions cut 6 bases from V and 5 bases from J, with 13 bases between. The CDR3 DNA sequence: TGTGCCAGCAGCCGCAGGGTCGGGGAGACCCAGTACTTC. It yields the protein CASSRRVGETQYF.

This chain connects TRBV19 to TRBJ2-3; possible D gene TRBD2, 6 bases. Between the trimmed V and J ends, which lost 4 bases and 0 bases, there was a span of 20 bases. The CDR3 spans 18 residues. CDR1 is LNHDA and CDR2 is SQIVND in the germline V gene (reference sequence). CDR3 loop: CASSSFGGRRPSTDTQYF. The CDR3 DNA reads as TGTGCCAGTAGTAGTTTTGGGGGGAGAAGACCTAGCACAGATACGCAGTATTTT.

The gene calls are TRBV10-1 and TRBJ2-7, with 10 bases fitting TRBD2. The trim removed 6 bases at V and 0 bases at J, leaving 8 bases unmatched. Germline V lookup: CDR1 WNHNN, CDR2 SYGVQD (reference sequence). The CDR3 is 16 amino acids. The CDR3 DNA follows: TGCGCCAGCAGGGCCCTTGGGACTAGCGTCTCCTACGAGCAGTACTTC. It is translated as CASRALGTSVSYEQYF.

The sample holds a few counts of this clonotype. This chain joins TRBV7-9 and TRBJ1-2, with D perhaps TRBD1 (6 bases). The CDR3 runs 16 residues. V was clipped by 5 bases and J by 2 bases, with 18 bases between them. CDR1 and CDR2 (germline): SEHNR, FQNEAQ (reference sequence). In nucleotides, the CDR3 is TGTGCCAGCAGCCCGGCAACCGGGACATTAAACTATGGCTACACCTTC. Its protein is CASSPATGTLNYGYTF.

This clonotype was counted between two and nine times. The chain is built from TRBV24-1 and TRBJ2-5, with D perhaps matching TRBD2 (6 bases). CDR1 and CDR2 (germline): KGHDR, SFDVKD. Trimming removed 3 bases from V and 5 bases from J, with 27 bases in between. The CDR3 has 19 amino acids. The CDR3 region is CATSDRRADSGTSRETQYF. The CDR3, as DNA: TGTGCCACCAGTGATCGACGGGCGGATTCGGGAACTAGCAGGGAGACCCAGTACTTC.

In its sample, this clonotype was seen a few times. The chain recombines TRBV20-1 with TRBJ1-1; TRBD1 matches 7 bases. With V trimmed by 7 bases and J by 5 bases, 10 bases remained unmatched. The CDR3 length is 13 residues. The V gene's germline CDR1 is DFQATT and CDR2 SNEGSKA (reference sequence). The DNA for the CDR3 is TGCAGTGTTGACAGGGAGGTATCGACTGAAGCTTTCTTT. Protein product: CSVDREVSTEAFF.

This chain uses TRBV18 with TRBJ1-1; 10 nucleotides align to TRBD1. The CDR3 runs 18 residues. The germline CDR1 and CDR2 sequences are KGHSH and LQKENI. The V and J ends lost 6 bases and 0 bases, in that order; junction bases with no gene match: 13. Written as DNA, the CDR3 is TGTGCCAGCTCCCCCAGACCGAGGACAGGGGGATTGAACACTGAAGCTTTCTTT. This translates into CASSPRPRTGGLNTEAFF.

The rearrangement uses TRBV11-1 and TRBJ2-3; 13 bases align to TRBD2. Germline V gives CDR1 SGHAT, CDR2 FQDESV (reference sequence). CDR3 length equals 17 residues. Germline trimming cut 1 base from V and 4 bases from J; bases unmatched to any gene: 5. The chain's CDR3 is CASSLGLAGGPADTQYF. The CDR3 nucleotides are TGTGCCAGCAGCTTAGGACTAGCGGGAGGCCCCGCAGATACGCAGTATTTT.

The genes are TRBV2 and TRBJ1-6; D call uncertain. V was trimmed by 7 bases and J by 0 bases, leaving 7 bases between them. Per germline, CDR1 SNHLY and CDR2 FYNNEI. This CDR3 is built from 14 residues. CDR3 in amino acids: CASTQHSYNSPLHF. In nucleotides, the CDR3 is TGTGCCAGCACACAGCACTCCTATAATTCACCCCTCCACTTT. The variable domain in full, completed from reference TRBV2 and TRBJ1-6, reads EPEVTQTPSHQVTQMGQEVILRCVPISNHLYFYWYRQILGQKVEFLVSFYNNEISEKSEIFDDQFSVERPDGSNFTLKIRSTKLEDSAMYFCASTQHSYNSPLHFGNGTRLTVT.

The J gene is TRBJ2-5, the V gene TRBV20-1; D is unresolved. The V gene's germline CDR1 is DFQATT and CDR2 SNEGSKA (reference sequence). V lost 2 bases to trimming and J lost 4 bases, with 8 bases between them. The CDR3 extends over 12 amino acids. The CDR3 here is CSARPQAETQYF. CDR3 bases: TGCAGTGCTAGACCCCAGGCAGAGACCCAGTACTTC.

The rearrangement uses TRBV5-5 and TRBJ2-1, with D uncertain. Germline lookup yields CDR1 SGHKS and CDR2 YYEKEE (reference sequence). Trimming shortened V by 1 base and J by 15 bases, and 14 bases separated the two germline ends. CDR3 length: 12 residues. For the CDR3, the DNA is TGTGCCAGCAGCTTGATGGTTTCGCCCCTGTTCTTC. This codes for CASSLMVSPLFF.

V usage is TRBV5-1 and J usage is TRBJ2-1; tentative D call: TRBD2 (5 bases). The ends were cut back, 4 bases at V and 10 bases at J, with 15 bases in the middle. The CDR3 consists of 13 residues. Germline values: CDR1 SGHRS, CDR2 YFSETQ. As DNA, the CDR3 is TGCGCCAGCAGCCTGGACTCCGTTGGCGAGCAGTTCTTC. Amino acid sequence: CASSLDSVGEQFF.

The chain joins TRBV5-1 to TRBJ1-5; D is unclear. Germline values: CDR1 SGHRS, CDR2 YFSETQ. The CDR3 spans 15 residues. The ends were cut back, 5 bases at V and 4 bases at J, with 16 bases in the middle. CDR3 in amino acids: CASSLSSSRNQPQHF. CDR3 in DNA: TGCGCCAGCAGTCTTTCTTCGTCTAGGAATCAGCCCCAGCATTTT.

V and J are TRBV27 and TRBJ1-5; D gene unclear. Trimming stripped 2 bases from V and 0 bases from J, with 8 bases between. Germline V gives CDR1 MNHEY, CDR2 SMNVEV (reference sequence). The CDR3 is 15 amino acids. The CDR3 here is CASSLAEISNQPQHF. The CDR3 nucleotides are TGTGCCAGCAGTTTAGCAGAAATTAGCAATCAGCCCCAGCATTTT.

The rearrangement joins TRBV6-2 or TRBV6-3 to TRBJ2-6; D is unclear. V shed 6 bases and J shed 2 bases, with 11 bases lying between them. The germline gives CDR1 MNHEY, CDR2 SVGEGT. CDR3 length: 15 residues. Here the CDR3 reads CASSSLVAGANVLTF. CDR3 nucleotide sequence: TGTGCCAGCAGCTCCCTAGTTGCTGGGGCCAACGTCCTGACTTTC.

This chain uses TRBV20-1 with TRBJ2-5; the match to TRBD2 covers 8 bases. The CDR3 covers 13 residues. CDR1 and CDR2 from the germline V gene are DFQATT and SNEGSKA (reference sequence). CDR3 coding DNA: TGCTGCACGGGGGGGGGGCAAGGAGAGACCCAGTACTTC. The encoded protein is CCTGGGQGETQYF.